This T cell receptor beta chain was captured in a study of cytomegalovirus exposure and HLA in healthy donors. General study points: Later work showed greater clonal expansion in HLA-associated TCR beta chains than in equally common others. The majority of TCR sequences were rare, yet some public TCRs appeared in many donors.

The length of the CDR3 is 17 residues. Germline V CDR1 and CDR2: LNHDA, SQIVND (reference sequence). J was trimmed by 2 bases and V by 0 bases; bases with no gene match: 6. Turning to this clone: What it binds is unknown.

PCR primers comprised 60 Vbeta and 13 Jbeta primers. How the authors handled the data: An analysis that came later counted 73 million or so unique TCR beta chains, roughly 11 million shared. Only in-frame clones appear in the TCRdb table, and some are missing; sequencing was by immunoSEQ multiplex PCR. The V and J calls and clone size come from that table; D and trimming were worked out from the DNA. This table has some 180,000 clones, just over 75% appearing once. The chain joins TRBV19 to TRBJ2-1; TRBD2 matches at 8 bases. The sequencing input was PBMCs. The source is a woman in her sixties in good health and CMV-seropositive. CDR3 coding DNA: TGTGCCAGTAGTATAGATCTTAGTAGCGGGGCCTACAATGAGCAGTTCTTC. Its translation is CASSIDLSSGAYNEQFF.